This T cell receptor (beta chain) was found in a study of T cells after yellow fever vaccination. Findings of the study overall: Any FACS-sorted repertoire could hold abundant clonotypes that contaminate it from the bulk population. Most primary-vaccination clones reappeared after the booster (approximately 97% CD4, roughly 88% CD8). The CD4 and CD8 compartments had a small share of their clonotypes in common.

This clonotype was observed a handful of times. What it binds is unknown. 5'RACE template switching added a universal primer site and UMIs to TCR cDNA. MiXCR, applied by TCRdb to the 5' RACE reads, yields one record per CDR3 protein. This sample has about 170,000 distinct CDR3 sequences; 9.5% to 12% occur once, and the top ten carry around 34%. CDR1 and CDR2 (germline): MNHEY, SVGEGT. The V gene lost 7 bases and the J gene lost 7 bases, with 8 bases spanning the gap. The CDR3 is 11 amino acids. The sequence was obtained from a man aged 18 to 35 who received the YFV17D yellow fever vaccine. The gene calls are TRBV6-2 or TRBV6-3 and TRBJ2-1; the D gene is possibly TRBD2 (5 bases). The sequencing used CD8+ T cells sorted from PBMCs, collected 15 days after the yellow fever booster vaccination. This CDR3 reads CASTAANEQFF. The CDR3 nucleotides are TGTGCCAGCACAGCGGCAAATGAGCAGTTCTTC.